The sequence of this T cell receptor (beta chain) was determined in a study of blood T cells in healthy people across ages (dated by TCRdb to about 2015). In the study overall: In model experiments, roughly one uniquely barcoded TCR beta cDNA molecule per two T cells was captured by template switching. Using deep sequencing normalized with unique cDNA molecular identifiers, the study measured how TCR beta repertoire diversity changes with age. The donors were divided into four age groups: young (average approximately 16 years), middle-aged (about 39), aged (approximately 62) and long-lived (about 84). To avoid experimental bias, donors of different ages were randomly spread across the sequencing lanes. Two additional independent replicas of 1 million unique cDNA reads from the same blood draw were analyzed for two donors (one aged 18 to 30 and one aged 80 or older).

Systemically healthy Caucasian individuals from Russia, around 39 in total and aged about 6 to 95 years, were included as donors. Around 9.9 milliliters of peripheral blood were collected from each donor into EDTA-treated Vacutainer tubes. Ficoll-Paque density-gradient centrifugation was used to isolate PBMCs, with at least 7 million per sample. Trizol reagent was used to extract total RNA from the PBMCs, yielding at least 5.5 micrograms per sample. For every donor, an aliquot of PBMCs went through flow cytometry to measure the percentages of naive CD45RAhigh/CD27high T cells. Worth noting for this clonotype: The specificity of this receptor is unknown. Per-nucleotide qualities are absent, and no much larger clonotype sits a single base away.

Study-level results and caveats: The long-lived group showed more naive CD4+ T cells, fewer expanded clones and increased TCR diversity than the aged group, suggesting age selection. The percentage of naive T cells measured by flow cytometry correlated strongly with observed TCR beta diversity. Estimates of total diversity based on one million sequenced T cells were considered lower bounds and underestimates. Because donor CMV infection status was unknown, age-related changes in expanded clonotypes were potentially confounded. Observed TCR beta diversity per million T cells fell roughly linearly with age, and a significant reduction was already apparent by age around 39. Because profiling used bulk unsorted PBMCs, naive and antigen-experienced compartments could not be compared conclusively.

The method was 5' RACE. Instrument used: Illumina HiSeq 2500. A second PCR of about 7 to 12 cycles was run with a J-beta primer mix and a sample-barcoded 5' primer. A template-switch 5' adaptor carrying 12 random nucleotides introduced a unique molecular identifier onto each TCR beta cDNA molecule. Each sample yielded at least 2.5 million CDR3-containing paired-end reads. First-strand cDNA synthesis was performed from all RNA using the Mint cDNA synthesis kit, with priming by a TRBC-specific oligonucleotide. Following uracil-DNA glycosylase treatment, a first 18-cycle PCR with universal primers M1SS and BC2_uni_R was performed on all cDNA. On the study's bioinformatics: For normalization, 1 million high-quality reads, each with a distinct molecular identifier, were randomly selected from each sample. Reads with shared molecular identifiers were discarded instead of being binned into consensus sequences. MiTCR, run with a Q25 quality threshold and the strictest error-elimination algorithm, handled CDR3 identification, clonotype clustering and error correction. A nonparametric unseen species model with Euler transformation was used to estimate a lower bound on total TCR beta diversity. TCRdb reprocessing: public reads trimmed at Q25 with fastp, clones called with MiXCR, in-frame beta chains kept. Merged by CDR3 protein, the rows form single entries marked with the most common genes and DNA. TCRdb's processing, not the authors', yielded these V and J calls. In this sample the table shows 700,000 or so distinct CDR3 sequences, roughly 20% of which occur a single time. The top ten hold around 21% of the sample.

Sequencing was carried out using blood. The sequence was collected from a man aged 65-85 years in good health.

CDR3 loop: CASSQETGGQIERTQYF. The DNA is as follows: TGCGCCAGCAGCCAGGAGACAGGGGGCCAGATTGAACGTACGCAGTATTTT. Recombination joined TRBV4-1 with TRBJ2-3; the central 10 bases match TRBD1. Reading from cysteine to phenylalanine, the CDR3 counts 17 amino acids. Here the CDR3 DNA is all that survives: 51 bases in frame from base 1. In the germline V gene, CDR1 corresponds to MGHRA and CDR2 to YSYEKL. Clipping removes 3 bases from V and 8 bases from J, with 14 as the unmatched junction base count.